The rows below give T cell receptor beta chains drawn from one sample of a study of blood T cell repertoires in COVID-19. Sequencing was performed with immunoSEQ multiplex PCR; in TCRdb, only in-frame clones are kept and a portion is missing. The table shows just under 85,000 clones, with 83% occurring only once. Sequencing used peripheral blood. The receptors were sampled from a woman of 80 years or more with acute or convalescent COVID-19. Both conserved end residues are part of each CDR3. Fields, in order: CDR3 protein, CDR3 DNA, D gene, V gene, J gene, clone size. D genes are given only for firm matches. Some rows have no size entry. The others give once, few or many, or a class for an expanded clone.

CASSSNYGYTF	TGTGCCAGCAGCTCGAACTATGGCTACACCTTC	NA	TRBV7-9	TRBJ1-2	NA
CASSPRTGNYGYTF	TGTGCCAGTAGTCCTCGGACAGGGAATTATGGCTACACCTTC	TRBD1	TRBV19	TRBJ1-2	NA
CASSPKEVGTDTQYF	TGCGCCAGCAGCCCGAAGGAGGTAGGCACAGATACGCAGTATTTT	NA	TRBV5-1	TRBJ2-3	NA
CAISEGEGRWDEQYF	TGTGCCATCAGTGAGGGCGAGGGCCGCTGGGACGAGCAGTACTTC	NA	TRBV10-3	TRBJ2-7	NA
CASSPTGTATYGYTF	TGTGCCAGCAGCCCAACCGGGACAGCCACGTATGGCTACACCTTC	TRBD1	TRBV7-8	TRBJ1-2	NA
CASSLPSGTSGRMWFF	TGTGCCAGCAGTCTGCCCTCCGGGACTAGCGGGAGAATGTGGTTCTTC	TRBD2	TRBV27	TRBJ2-1	NA
CASSFFGKARETQYF	TGTGCCAGCAGCTTTTTCGGGAAAGCCAGGGAGACCCAGTACTTC	NA	TRBV5-8	TRBJ2-5	NA
CASSLISGDTQYF	TGTGCCAGCAGTTTGATCTCGGGAGATACGCAGTATTTT	NA	TRBV27	TRBJ2-3	medium-sized
CASSPITGTIAGYTF	TGTGCCAGCAGCCCGATAACCGGGACTATTGCCGGCTACACCTTC	NA	TRBV7-2	TRBJ1-2	NA
CASSLKGQDTEAFF	TGCGCCAGCAGCTTGAAGGGGCAGGACACTGAAGCTTTCTTT	NA	TRBV5-1	TRBJ1-1	NA
CASSLGSGDQPQHF	TGTGCCAGCAGCCTAGGTTCAGGGGATCAGCCCCAGCATTTT	NA	TRBV4-2	TRBJ1-5	NA
CASSLIGTGKNIQYF	TGTGCCAGCAGCCTAATCGGGACAGGGAAAAACATTCAGTACTTC	TRBD1	TRBV5-6	TRBJ2-4	few
CASSLLGGEQYF	TGTGCCAGCAGCCTTTTGGGGGGTGAGCAGTACTTC	NA	TRBV7-8	TRBJ2-7	NA
CASSQRLAGDSGEQFF	TGTGCCAGCAGCCAAAGACTAGCTGGGGATAGCGGTGAGCAGTTCTTC	TRBD2	TRBV7-2	TRBJ2-1	NA
CASSLEEETQYF	TGTGCCAGCAGCTTAGAGGAGGAGACCCAGTACTTC	NA	TRBV7-9	TRBJ2-5	few
CASSQGFRDSLFF	TGTGCCAGCAGCCAAGGATTCCGGGACTCTCTGTTCTTC	NA	TRBV3-1/TRBV3-2	TRBJ2-1	few
CASSRLDPGQGNGYTF	TGTGCCAGCAGTCGACTTGACCCGGGACAGGGAAACGGCTACACCTTC	TRBD1	TRBV4-2	TRBJ1-2	NA
CATRETGTDTQYF	TGTGCCACGCGGGAGACGGGCACAGATACGCAGTATTTT	TRBD2	TRBV19	TRBJ2-3	NA
CASSFRGGEQYF	TGTGCCAGCAGTTTTCGAGGGGGCGAGCAGTACTTC	NA	TRBV12-3/TRBV12-4	TRBJ2-7	NA
CASSSPDRTYNEQFF	TGTGCCAGCAGTTCGCCCGACAGGACCTACAATGAGCAGTTCTTC	NA	TRBV6-5	TRBJ2-1	NA
CASSDGQGALETQYF	TGTGCCAGCAGTGATGGGCAGGGGGCCTTGGAGACCCAGTACTTC	TRBD1	TRBV2	TRBJ2-5	NA
CASKLAGGHNEQFF	TGTGCCAGCAAACTAGCGGGAGGTCACAATGAGCAGTTCTTC	TRBD2	TRBV11-2	TRBJ2-1	NA
CASSTHRGNEKLFF	TGTGCCAGTAGTACCCACAGGGGGAATGAAAAACTGTTTTTT	TRBD1	TRBV19	TRBJ1-4	NA
CASSGQTDTQYF	TGTGCCAGCAGCGGACAGACAGATACGCAGTATTTT	NA	TRBV2	TRBJ2-3	NA
CASSLTSGSAYEQYF	TGTGCCAGTAGTTTGACTAGCGGGAGTGCCTACGAGCAGTACTTC	TRBD2	TRBV19	TRBJ2-7	NA
CVPPEGFLGNEQFF	TGTGTCCCTCCGGAGGGATTTCTTGGCAATGAGCAGTTCTTC	NA	TRBV6-4	TRBJ2-1	once
CASSVRLAENTGELFF	TGTGCCAGCAGCGTCCGACTAGCGGAGAACACCGGGGAGCTGTTTTTT	TRBD2	TRBV11-2	TRBJ2-2	NA
CASSFRDRSYEKLFF	TGTGCCAGCAGCTTCCGGGACAGATCGTATGAAAAACTGTTTTTT	TRBD1	TRBV7-2	TRBJ1-4	NA
CASSLAGLAGVSTGELFF	TGCGCCAGCAGCTTGGCCGGGCTAGCGGGAGTTAGCACCGGGGAGCTGTTTTTT	TRBD2	TRBV5-1	TRBJ2-2	NA
CASSYSSPRSQHF	TGTGCCAGCAGTTACTCGAGTCCCCGTTCCCAGCATTTT	NA	TRBV6-2/TRBV6-3	TRBJ1-5	few
CASSEPGQGGLAGPYEQYF	TGCGCCAGCAGTGAGCCCGGACAGGGCGGACTAGCGGGACCCTACGAGCAGTACTTC	TRBD2	TRBV10-1	TRBJ2-7	NA
CASSLGTSGRINEQFF	TGCGCCAGCAGCCTCGGGACTAGCGGGAGGATTAATGAGCAGTTCTTC	TRBD2	TRBV4-3	TRBJ2-1	NA
CASSFGLAHYNEQFF	TGTGCCAGCAGCTTCGGACTAGCTCACTACAATGAGCAGTTCTTC	TRBD2	TRBV7-6	TRBJ2-1	NA
CASSDRGGNQPQHF	TGCGCCAGCAGTGACAGGGGGGGCAATCAGCCCCAGCATTTT	TRBD1	TRBV10-2	TRBJ1-5	NA
CASSSHAGGPDTQYF	TGTGCCAGCAGCTCCCATGCGGGAGGGCCAGATACGCAGTATTTT	TRBD2	TRBV7-9	TRBJ2-3	NA
CASSYPGTGDTGELFF	TGTGCCAGCAGTTACCCCGGGACAGGGGACACCGGGGAGCTGTTTTTT	TRBD1	TRBV6-2/TRBV6-3	TRBJ2-2	NA
CASRGDRGNIQYF	TGTGCCAGCAGAGGGGACAGGGGGAACATTCAGTACTTC	TRBD1	TRBV3-1/TRBV3-2	TRBJ2-4	NA
CASSLQGLGTDTQYF	TGTGCCAGCAGCTTACAGGGTCTGGGCACAGATACGCAGTATTTT	NA	TRBV7-2	TRBJ2-3	NA
CAISEQGLGSNQPQHF	TGTGCCATCAGTGAGCAGGGGCTCGGTAGCAATCAGCCCCAGCATTTT	NA	TRBV10-3	TRBJ1-5	NA
CASSPRTGIGYNEQFF	TGTGCCAGCAGCCCCCGGACAGGGATCGGTTACAATGAGCAGTTCTTC	TRBD1	TRBV3-1/TRBV3-2	TRBJ2-1	many
CASKGTGGIYEQYF	TGTGCCAGTAAAGGGACAGGGGGAATCTACGAGCAGTACTTC	TRBD1	TRBV19	TRBJ2-7	NA
CASSYGRGRNEQYF	TGTGCCAGCAGTTACGGCAGGGGACGCAACGAGCAGTACTTC	NA	TRBV6-5	TRBJ2-7	NA
CASSLSPGQGINEQFF	TGCGCCAGCAGCTTGTCCCCAGGACAGGGGATCAATGAGCAGTTCTTC	TRBD1	TRBV5-1	TRBJ2-1	NA
CASSRPGLAAETQYF	TGTGCCAGCAGTCGCCCGGGACTAGCGGCCGAGACCCAGTACTTC	TRBD2	TRBV6-2/TRBV6-3	TRBJ2-5	NA
CASSEPGGTNTEAFF	TGTGCCAGTAGTGAACCAGGGGGAACGAACACTGAAGCTTTCTTT	TRBD1	TRBV19	TRBJ1-1	once
CATSDFTSGSHQTQYF	TGTGCCACCAGTGATTTCACTAGCGGGAGTCACCAGACCCAGTACTTC	TRBD2	TRBV24-1	TRBJ2-5	once
CASSSSGVRFEQYF	TGCGCCAGCAGCTCTAGCGGGGTCCGTTTTGAGCAGTACTTC	TRBD2	TRBV5-1	TRBJ2-7	NA
CASSLSEVDEQYF	TGTGCCAGCAGCCTTAGCGAGGTCGACGAGCAGTACTTC	NA	TRBV3-1/TRBV3-2	TRBJ2-7	NA
CASSYNRKNTEAFF	TGTGCCAGCAGTTATAACAGAAAGAACACTGAAGCTTTCTTT	NA	TRBV6-5	TRBJ1-1	NA
CASYKDTQYF	TGTGCCAGCTATAAAGATACGCAGTATTTT	NA	TRBV12-3/TRBV12-4	TRBJ2-3	many
CASSVDPTDTGELFF	TGTGCCAGCAGCGTAGACCCGACAGACACCGGGGAGCTGTTTTTT	NA	TRBV9	TRBJ2-2	NA
CASRGGTSRETQYF	TGTGCCAGCCGGGGCGGGACTAGCAGAGAGACCCAGTACTTC	TRBD2	TRBV2	TRBJ2-5	NA
CASRIAVNTGELFF	TGTGCCAGCAGAATAGCGGTAAACACCGGGGAGCTGTTTTTT	NA	TRBV6-4	TRBJ2-2	few
CASSLNSFTGELFF	TGCGCCAGCAGCTTGAACAGTTTCACCGGGGAGCTGTTTTTT	NA	TRBV5-1	TRBJ2-2	NA
CASSLAGGSLNTGELFF	TGTGCCAGCAGCTTAGCTGGGGGCTCTTTGAACACCGGGGAGCTGTTTTTT	NA	TRBV7-6	TRBJ2-2	NA
CASSAGLLYEQFF	TGTGCCAGCAGCGCGGGACTATTATATGAGCAGTTCTTC	TRBD2	TRBV11-2	TRBJ2-1	many
CSVRTSDSTDTQYF	TGCAGCGTGAGGACTAGCGACAGCACAGATACGCAGTATTTT	TRBD2	TRBV29-1	TRBJ2-3	few
CASSRGLVEGEQFF	TGTGCCAGCTCCCGGGGACTAGTAGAGGGTGAGCAGTTCTTC	TRBD2	TRBV18	TRBJ2-1	few
CASSSDIDYEQYF	TGTGCCAGCAGTTCGGACATAGACTACGAGCAGTACTTC	NA	TRBV2	TRBJ2-7	NA
CASSEGGNSYNEQFF	TGTGCCAGCAGTGAAGGCGGGAACAGCTACAATGAGCAGTTCTTC	NA	TRBV2	TRBJ2-1	NA